This TCR beta chain was identified in a study of shared clonotypes between healthy human individuals (dated by TCRdb to the early 2020s). Background for the entire study: The cohort included a few men and a couple of women between 18 and 49 years of age. Per donor, three plates each were used for CD4 naive and CD4 memory, two for CD8 naive, and one for CD8 memory. Blood TCR repertoires of roughly five healthy adults were deeply sequenced to estimate repertoire size and the extent of clonotype sharing between individuals. Per donor, leukapheresis produced somewhere between about 0.8 and 9 billion PBMCs. Libraries were prepared and TCR repertoires were sequenced by different laboratories using diverse techniques, in order to increase sequencing depth and limit assay-specific biases. Study-level results and caveats: Higher generation probabilities were observed for clonotypes shared by all four sorted-subset donors than for non-shared clonotypes. Only blood was sampled, and tissue TCR repertoires likely differ from those in blood. When a handful of donors were compared, the shared fraction of clonotypes was about 5% for naive CD4, over 3% for naive CD8, 2% to 2.5% for memory CD4, and 0.35% to 0.4% for memory CD8. Based on pairwise subsampling, the degree of clonotype sharing among donors was expected to be affected by sequencing depth. Larger estimated clonotype richness was generally found for naive subsets than for memory subsets. Even with the large sequencing depth, rarefaction of the sorted-subset datasets indicated that sequencing was incomplete. The small number of donors limited the genetic and exposure-history diversity represented.

Using the deep immunoSEQ assay, multiplex PCR amplified TCR CDR3 regions from genomic DNA. For each cell subset, the extracted genomic DNA was distributed evenly across all wells of several immunoSEQ 96-well plates, and each plate served as one replicate. Each replicate PCR for sorted subsets received around 200 ng genomic DNA, equal to about 30,000 T cell genomes. Purified libraries were quantified with a Qubit 3.0 fluorometer, sized on a Bioanalyzer 2100, and re-quantified with the KAPA Library Quantification kit. Every immunoSEQ 96-well plate was sequenced on a dedicated single-read 150-cycle Illumina NextSeq 550 flow cell. The original pipeline was this. Because the immunoSEQ output held only junctional sequences and lacked quality scores, the filtering could not match the filtering applied to full-length reads. Sequences were annotated with PyIR, a Python wrapper for IgBLAST v1.9, and V/J genes and CDR3 were assigned using IMGT germline references. Reads were removed for weak V/J assignments (E-value above 1e-6), missing CDR3, stop codons, out-of-frame junctions, or ambiguous translated residues. V3J clonotypes were defined by identical inferred V gene, J gene, and CDR3 amino acid sequence. Percentage overlap between repertoires was computed as shared unique clonotypes divided by the size of the smaller repertoire. Repertoire richness was assessed with RTK rarefaction, the Chao1 estimator, and Recon v2.1 estimates of unobserved clonotypes. OLGA was used to compute generation probabilities for all TCRbeta clonotypes that the gDNA method yielded from a handful of donors. TCRdb stores this immuneACCESS table with in-frame sequences only. Part of the clones is absent; in the studies checked, under half of the shortfall reflects unresolved V genes, and no reason is known for the rest. The D gene and trimming were derived from the DNA, and the V and J assignments and clone size from that table. The sample table shows about 2,100,000 clones, and under 95% are seen once. Roughly 1.8% of the sample is taken by the ten largest.

V and J are truncated by 4 bases and 4 bases respectively, leaving an intervening sequence of 13 bases. The CDR3 runs 14 residues from the cysteine to the phenylalanine. Only the CDR3 region is kept as DNA, spanning 42 bases read in frame from base 1. The germline V gene (reference sequence) yields PRHDT for CDR1 and FYEKMQ for CDR2. To note about this clone: What antigen it recognizes has not been identified. Base qualities are not at hand, and no much larger clone is one base apart.

CD8 naive samples were obtained by positive selection for CCR7 among CD45RO-negative cells, yielding a CD45RA+CCR7+ population from which TemRA cells were excluded. Healthy HIV-negative adults with no recently reported acute infections or vaccinations were included as donors. All donors were Caucasian adults living in Nashville, Tennessee, USA. Blood was collected by leukapheresis, and PBMCs were isolated by Ficoll-Histopaque density gradient centrifugation and then cryopreserved in liquid nitrogen vapor phase. Purity and quantity of every magnetically sorted T cell population were checked by analytical flow cytometry. Genomic DNA was isolated from every sorted fraction and measured by UV absorbance on a Nanodrop 2000c.

The TCR was taken from a man aged 18-30 years in good health. Some clones in this sample may be carry-over from other donors' samples. The sample comprised naive CD8+ T cells from PBMCs. In the paper's terms, the cell subset or site label means: CD45RA+CCR7+. Rearrangement joined TRBV13 to TRBJ1-1; no D gene is confidently identified. The CDR3 region has the sequence CASSSALRPTEAFF. Read as DNA, the sequence is TGTGCCAGCAGCTCCGCATTGCGTCCCACTGAAGCTTTCTTT. The full variable domain, completed from the reference TRBV13 and TRBJ1-1 proteins outside the CDR3, reads AAGVIQSPRHLIKEKRETATLKCYPIPRHDTVYWYQQGPGQDPQFLISFYEKMQSDKGSIPDRFSAQQFSDYHSELNMSSLELGDSALYFCASSSALRPTEAFFGQGTRLTVV.